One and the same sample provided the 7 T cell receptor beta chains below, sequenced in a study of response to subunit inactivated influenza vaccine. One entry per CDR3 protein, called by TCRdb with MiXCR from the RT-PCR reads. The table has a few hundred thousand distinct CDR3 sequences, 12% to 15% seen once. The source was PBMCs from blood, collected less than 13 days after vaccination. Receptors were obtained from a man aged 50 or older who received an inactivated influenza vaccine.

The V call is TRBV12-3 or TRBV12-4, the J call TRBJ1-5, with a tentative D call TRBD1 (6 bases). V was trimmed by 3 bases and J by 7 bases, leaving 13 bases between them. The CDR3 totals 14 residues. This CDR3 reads CASSLSGAGQPQHF. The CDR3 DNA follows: TGTGCCAGCAGTTTGTCGGGGGCTGGACAGCCCCAGCATTTT.

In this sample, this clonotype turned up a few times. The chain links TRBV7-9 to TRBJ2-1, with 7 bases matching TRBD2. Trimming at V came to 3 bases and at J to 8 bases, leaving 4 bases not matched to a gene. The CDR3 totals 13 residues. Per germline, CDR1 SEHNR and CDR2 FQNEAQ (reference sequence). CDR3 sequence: CASSLQTSYEQFF. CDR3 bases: TGTGCCAGCAGCTTGCAGACTAGCTATGAGCAGTTCTTC.

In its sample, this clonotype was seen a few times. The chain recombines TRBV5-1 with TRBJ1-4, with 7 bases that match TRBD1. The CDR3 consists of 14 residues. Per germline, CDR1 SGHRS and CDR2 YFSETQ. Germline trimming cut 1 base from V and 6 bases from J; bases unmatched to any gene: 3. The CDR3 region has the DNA TGCGCCAGCAGCTTGTACGGGACAGATGAAAAACTGTTTTTT. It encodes CASSLYGTDEKLFF.

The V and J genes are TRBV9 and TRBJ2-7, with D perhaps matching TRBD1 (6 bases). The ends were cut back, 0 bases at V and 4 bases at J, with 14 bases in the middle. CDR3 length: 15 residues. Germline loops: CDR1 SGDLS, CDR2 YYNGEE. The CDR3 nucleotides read TGTGCCAGCAGCGTAGCAGGACAGCCACTTTACGAGCAGTACTTC. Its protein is CASSVAGQPLYEQYF.

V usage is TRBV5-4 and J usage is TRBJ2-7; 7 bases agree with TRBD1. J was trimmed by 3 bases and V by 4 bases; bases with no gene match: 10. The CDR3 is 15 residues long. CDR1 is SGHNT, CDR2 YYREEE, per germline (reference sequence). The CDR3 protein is CASSPGQAELYEQYF. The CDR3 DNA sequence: TGTGCCAGCAGCCCTGGACAGGCTGAGCTCTACGAGCAGTACTTC.

CDR3 nucleotides: TGTGCCAGCAGCCACAGACTGGGGACTCCTACGGCGCAGTACTTC. Protein product: CASSHRLGTPTAQYF. The rearrangement uses TRBV3-1 and TRBJ2-7, with a possible D match to TRBD2 (6 bases). The CDR3 extends over 15 amino acids. Between the trimmed V and J ends, which lost 3 bases and 9 bases, there was a span of 21 bases. The germline V gene has CDR1 LGHDT and CDR2 YNNKEL (reference sequence).

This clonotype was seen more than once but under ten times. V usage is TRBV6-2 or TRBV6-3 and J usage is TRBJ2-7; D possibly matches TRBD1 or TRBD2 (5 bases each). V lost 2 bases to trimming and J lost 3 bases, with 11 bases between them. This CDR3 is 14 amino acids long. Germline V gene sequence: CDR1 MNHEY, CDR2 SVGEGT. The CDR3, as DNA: TGTGCCAGCAGTTACGGTTCAGGGAGCTACGAGCAGTACTTC. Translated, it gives CASSYGSGSYEQYF.